What follows is one T cell receptor beta chain and its context. Its antigen remains unidentified. This entry belongs to a study of cytomegalovirus exposure and HLA in healthy donors. Study overall: Inside one of the first data releases sat some 93 million unique TCRs taken from HLA-typed donors.

13 Jbeta primers and 60 Vbeta primers were used for the PCR. TCRdb's table, derived via immunoSEQ multiplex PCR, lists solely in-frame clones and lacks some. Among 60,000 to 75,000 clones listed, around 78% were seen once. Germline assignment: CDR1 GTSNPN and CDR2 SVGIG (reference sequence). Trimming left V 4 bases short and J 7 bases short, with 10 bases between. The CDR3 runs 11 residues. Study-level findings and limits: When a later analysis was performed, an Asian-associated ancestry cluster reportedly had fewer N-insertions than the roughly 700-donor mean. Later work showed greater clonal expansion in HLA-associated TCR beta chains than in equally common others. Excluded: some indistinguishable V segments such as TRBV6-2 and TRBV6-3.

Sequences were obtained from PBMCs. This clonotype was obtained from a man between 18 and 29 years old in good health and CMV-seropositive. The gene calls are TRBV30 and TRBJ1-1; D not resolved. The CDR3 DNA sequence: TGTGCCTGGATACGGGAGAATGAAGCTTTCTTT. It specifies CAWIRENEAFF.